This T cell receptor (beta chain) was sequenced in a study of blood T cells in healthy people across ages. Then a second PCR, running about 7 to 11 cycles, was carried out with a sample-barcoded 5' primer and a J-beta primer mix. In TCRdb, the 5' RACE reads were re-called with MiXCR into one record per CDR3 protein. In the table there are over 1,500,000 distinct CDR3 sequences, about 50% of which are singletons. This clonotype was obtained from a woman aged 40 to 49 in good health. The sequencing sample was made of blood.

CDR3 coding DNA: TGTGCCAGCAGCCCACGAACCGGAGGGGCGATCAGAGAGACCCAGTACTTC. Residues: CASSPRTGGAIRETQYF. V is TRBV11-1 and J is TRBJ2-5; TRBD2 might be the D (6 bases). CDR3 size: 17 residues. V was cut by 5 bases and J by 4 bases, with 23 bases left in between. Germline values: CDR1 SGHAT, CDR2 FQDESV (reference sequence).